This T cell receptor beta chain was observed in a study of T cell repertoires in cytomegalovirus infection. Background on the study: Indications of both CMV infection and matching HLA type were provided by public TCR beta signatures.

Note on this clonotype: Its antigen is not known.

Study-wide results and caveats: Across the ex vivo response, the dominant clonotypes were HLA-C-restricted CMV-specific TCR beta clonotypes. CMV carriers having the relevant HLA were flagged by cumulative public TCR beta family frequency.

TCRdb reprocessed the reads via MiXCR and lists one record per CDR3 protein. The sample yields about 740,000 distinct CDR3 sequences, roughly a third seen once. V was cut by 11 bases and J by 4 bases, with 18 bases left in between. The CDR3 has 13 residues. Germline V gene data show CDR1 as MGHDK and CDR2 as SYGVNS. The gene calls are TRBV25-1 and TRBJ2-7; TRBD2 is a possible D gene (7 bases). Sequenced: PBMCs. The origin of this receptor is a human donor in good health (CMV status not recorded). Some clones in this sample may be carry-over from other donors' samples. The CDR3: CAGGAGSRYEQYF. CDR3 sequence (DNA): TGTGCCGGGGGGGCCGGGTCCCGTTACGAGCAGTACTTC.